One and the same sample provided the 10 T cell receptor beta chains below, sequenced in a study of T cell responses to AZD1222 COVID-19 vaccine. Measured with immunoSEQ multiplex PCR; TCRdb has only the in-frame clones, and not every one. The sample shows about 140,000 clones, just over 85% of them seen only once. Sample: peripheral blood, taken on day 0 of AZD1222 vaccination. The receptors were gathered from an adult in good health.

This CDR3 is CASSRRTGAFADTQYF. The CDR3 region has the DNA TGTGCCAGCAGCCGACGGACAGGGGCTTTCGCAGATACGCAGTATTTT. The chain couples TRBV6-6 to TRBJ2-3; TRBD1 aligns across 9 bases. The CDR3 length is 16 residues. J gave up 4 bases and V 6 bases, and 11 bases lay outside the gene matches. Germline CDR1 reads MNHNY; CDR2 reads SVGAGI (reference sequence).

V is TRBV4-2 and J is TRBJ1-6; D ambiguous. V was clipped by 2 bases and J by 8 bases, with 10 bases between them. The CDR3 is made up of 14 amino acids. Per the germline V gene, CDR1 is LGHNA and CDR2 is YNFKEQ. The CDR3 nucleotides are TGTGCCAGCAGCCAAACCAAACTAGATTCACCCCTCCACTTT. This gives the protein CASSQTKLDSPLHF.

The V gene is TRBV19, the J gene TRBJ1-5; tentatively, D is TRBD1 (5 bases). The germline CDR1 and CDR2 sequences are LNHDA and SQIVND (reference sequence). The V end was cut by 7 bases, the J end by 2 bases, with 9 bases between. There are 13 residues in the CDR3. The CDR3 spells CASKTGGNQPQHF. In nucleotides, the CDR3 is TGTGCCAGTAAAACAGGAGGCAATCAGCCCCAGCATTTT.

Notes on this clone: Relative to the germline gene, one junction end is altered; a read error may explain this. CDR3 residues: CAGSIPQKGDEKLFF. In DNA form, the CDR3 reads TGTGCCGGCAGTATTCCCCAAAAGGGCGATGAAAAACTGTTTTTT. The chain uses TRBV28 and TRBJ1-4, with D hard to call. The germline CDR1 and CDR2 sequences are MDHEN and SYDVKM. CDR3 length equals 15 residues.

The chain combines TRBV14 with TRBJ1-6; unclear D gene. Trimming cost V 3 bases and J 7 bases, with 10 bases left between them. The CDR3 spans 14 residues. Germline CDR1 SGHDN, CDR2 FVKESK. The CDR3 coding sequence is TGTGCCAGCAGCCACAGAGGTCCGAATTCACCCCTCCACTTT. It is translated as CASSHRGPNSPLHF.

Comments on this clone: This specimen includes other DNA sequences encoding the same CDR3. The chain recombines TRBV19 with TRBJ1-5, with D possibly matching TRBD1 (6 bases). Germline CDR1 is LNHDA and CDR2 is SQIVND (reference sequence). The CDR3 extends over 13 amino acids. V was clipped by 5 bases and J by 6 bases, with 11 bases between them. The CDR3 is CASSPGVGQPQHF. The CDR3 DNA reads as TGTGCCAGTAGTCCAGGGGTGGGTCAGCCCCAGCATTTT.

V gene TRBV7-2 combines with J gene TRBJ1-2; D possibly corresponds to TRBD1 (5 bases). The CDR3 totals 14 residues. Germline V gene sequence: CDR1 SGHTA, CDR2 FQGNSA. V lost 8 bases and J lost 8, with 21 bases in between. CDR3 bases: TGTGCCAGCGCCCTCTTAGGGACGCCTTCCGGCTACACCTTC. Residues: CASALLGTPSGYTF.

This chain joins TRBV6-2 or TRBV6-3 and TRBJ2-1; no definite D call. This CDR3 comprises 13 residues. CDR1 MNHEY and CDR2 SVGEGT come from the germline V gene. V was shortened by 4 bases and J by 6 bases, with 10 bases between the two germline ends. CDR3 protein: CASSSLTTNEQFF. As DNA, the CDR3 is TGTGCCAGCAGTTCCCTAACTACCAATGAGCAGTTCTTC.

The rearrangement uses TRBV9 and TRBJ2-1; a possible D gene is TRBD2 (6 bases). CDR1 is SGDLS and CDR2 is YYNGEE in the germline V gene. The length of the CDR3 is 14 residues. The V end was cut by 0 bases, the J end by 6 bases, with 10 bases between. This chain's CDR3 is CASSVAGVGNEQFF. CDR3 bases: TGTGCCAGCAGCGTAGCGGGAGTAGGCAATGAGCAGTTCTTC. Full variable domain (rest looked up from reference TRBV9 and TRBJ2-1): DSGVTQTPKHLITATGQRVTLRCSPRSGDLSVYWYQQSLDQGLQFLIQYYNGEERAKGNILERFSAQQFPDLHSELNLSSLELGDSALYFCASSVAGVGNEQFFGPGTRLTVL.

V gene TRBV7-9 combines with J gene TRBJ2-5, with TRBD1 matching 7 bases. The CDR3 has 13 residues. Germline CDR1 SEHNR, CDR2 FQNEAQ (reference sequence). V lost 2 bases to trimming and J lost 5 bases; unmatched junction nucleotides: 2. CDR3 bases: TGTGCCAGCAGCTTAAGGGGGCCGGAGACCCAGTACTTC. Its protein is CASSLRGPETQYF.